A single T cell receptor (beta chain) is shown here with its context. The length of the CDR3 is 15 residues. With 0 bases removed from V and 3 bases from J, the gap between germline ends came to 12 bases. The germline V gene has CDR1 SGHRS and CDR2 YFSETQ. Assay: immunoSEQ multiplex PCR; the TCRdb copy retains only in-frame clones and omits some. The sample consists of about 30,000 clones, 92% of them appearing once. The data were taken from a study of T cell changes during pregnancy in multiple sclerosis. Sequenced here: peripheral blood, sampled in the first trimester of pregnancy. This chain connects TRBV5-1 to TRBJ1-1, with D unresolved. The TCR sequence derives from a female donor in good health, enrolled as a control in a pregnancy study. CDR3 DNA: TGCGCCAGCAGCTTGGATCGAACCGGAGACACTGAAGCTTTCTTT. Translated, it gives CASSLDRTGDTEAFF.